This record covers a single T cell receptor beta chain. V lost 5 bases, J lost 8 bases, and 7 bases stayed unmatched. The germline CDR1 and CDR2 sequences are MNHEY and SMNVEV (reference sequence). The CDR3 spans 14 residues. The sample comes from a study of Ad26.COV2.S vaccination and SARS-CoV-2 variants. As for treatment: around 19 received Ad26.COV2.S at low or high dose, single or two shots; five or six received placebo; per-sample allocation not given. All samples were drawn on day 63, counting from the first vaccine or placebo injection. Here immunoSEQ multiplex PCR was the method, and the copy in TCRdb shows in-frame clones only, minus some. The sample has around 450,000 clones; around 91% are singletons.

The clonotype comes from a person aged 18-65 years who received the Ad26.COV2.S COVID-19 vaccine or a placebo. The chain has TRBV27 and TRBJ2-1; 9 nucleotides line up with TRBD1. The starting material was peripheral blood, obtained in a trial of Ad26.COV2.S vaccine versus placebo. CDR3 DNA: TGTGCCAGCAGTGCCGACAGGGGGGGCGATGAGCAGTTCTTC. It yields the protein CASSADRGGDEQFF.